This is a list of T cell receptor beta chains from one sample in a study of T cells in narcolepsy. Here immunoSEQ multiplex PCR was the method, and the copy in TCRdb shows in-frame clones only, minus some. The table records about 35,000 clones, about four fifths of them present only once. Sequenced material: memory (CD45RA-) CD4+ T cells from blood. These receptors all stem from a human donor in good health. CDR3s include the opening cysteine and the closing phenylalanine or tryptophan. The D gene is left open where the match is weak. Clone size is stated in some rows and not others, as once, few, many or a class when expanded.

.	.	11	TRBJ2-7	TRBV20-1	TGCAGTGCCCTTAGCGGTGACGAGCAGTACTTC	CSALSGDEQYF
TRBD2	.	14	TRBJ2-1	TRBV29-1	TGCAGCGTCCAGACTAGCGGGAGGGGCAATGAGCAGTTCTTC	CSVQTSGRGNEQFF
TRBD1	.	16	TRBJ1-2	TRBV18	TGTGCCAGCTCACTGGGACAGGGGGCCGCTAACTATGGCTACACCTTC	CASSLGQGAANYGYTF
.	.	15	TRBJ1-4	TRBV19	TGTGCCAGTAGTACCGCGAGGGGCCCTAATGAAAAACTGTTTTTT	CASSTARGPNEKLFF
.	.	14	TRBJ1-2	TRBV27	TGTGCCAGCAGTGCCCTTATCTCTCCCTATGGCTACACCTTC	CASSALISPYGYTF
TRBD1	.	14	TRBJ1-2	TRBV6-5	TGTGCCAGCAGTGAGACAGGGATAAGGGTTGGCTACACCTTC	CASSETGIRVGYTF
TRBD1	.	14	TRBJ2-5	TRBV5-4	TGTGCCAGCAGCCCGACAGGGGGTGGTGAGACCCAGTACTTC	CASSPTGGGETQYF
TRBD1	once	14	TRBJ1-3	TRBV5-6	TGTGCCAGCAGATTACAGGGGTCTGGAAACACCATATATTTT	CASRLQGSGNTIYF
TRBD2	.	15	TRBJ2-1	TRBV11-3	TGTGCCAGCAGCTTAGACCTAGCGGGGAACAATGAGCAGTTCTTC	CASSLDLAGNNEQFF
.	.	16	TRBJ2-5	TRBV18	TGTGCCAGCTCACTGGAACTAGCACGGGGCCAAGAGACCCAGTACTTC	CASSLELARGQETQYF
.	.	19	TRBJ2-3	TRBV27	TGTGCCAGCAGTTTATGGGGCGATCCCCCAGAAGCTAGCACAGATACGCAGTATTTT	CASSLWGDPPEASTDTQYF
.	.	13	TRBJ1-2	TRBV5-1	TGCGCCAGCAGCTTGGAAAGCCACTATGGCTACACCTTC	CASSLESHYGYTF
.	.	14	TRBJ2-2	TRBV10-2	TGCGCCAGCAGGCCGGCGTCGAACACCGGGGAGCTGTTTTTT	CASRPASNTGELFF
.	.	13	TRBJ1-5	TRBV30	TGTGCCTGGAGTTCTAGGAATATCCAGCCCCAGCATTTT	CAWSSRNIQPQHF
TRBD2	.	16	TRBJ2-1	TRBV10-1	TGCGCCAGCAGGAGTACCGGGGACTACCGTTACAATGAGCAGTTCTTC	CASRSTGDYRYNEQFF
.	few	13	TRBJ1-1	TRBV6-1	TGTGCCAGCAGCGTCAGGGTGGACACTGAAGCTTTCTTT	CASSVRVDTEAFF
.	.	13	TRBJ2-5	TRBV27	TGTGCCAGCAGGACCGGACGGCAAGAGACCCAGTACTTC	CASRTGRQETQYF
.	.	12	TRBJ1-1	TRBV30	TGTGCCTGGAGTCGACGCCAAGCCGAAGCTTTCTTT	CAWSRRQAEAFF
TRBD1	.	14	TRBJ1-1	TRBV4-1	TGCGCCAGCAGCCAAGAACTTAAGGACAGGGCAACTTTCTTT	CASSQELKDRATFF
TRBD2	.	17	TRBJ2-5	TRBV7-2	TGTGCCAGCAGCTTAGGCGGGCTAGCGGGCTTCCAAGAGACCCAGTACTTC	CASSLGGLAGFQETQYF
TRBD1	.	16	TRBJ1-2	TRBV27	TGTGCCAGCAGTTTAACGAGGGGGCTTGGCAACTATGGCTACACCTTC	CASSLTRGLGNYGYTF
.	.	15	TRBJ2-1	TRBV11-2	TGTGCCAGCAGCTCCAGAGGGAGCTCCTACAATGAGCAGTTCTTC	CASSSRGSSYNEQFF
TRBD2	.	15	TRBJ2-3	TRBV7-2	TGTGCCAGCAGCTGGAGCGGGAGGGCCTTAGATACGCAGTATTTT	CASSWSGRALDTQYF
.	.	14	TRBJ1-2	TRBV6-6	TGTGCCAGCAGTTTGAGTCAGGGAATAAGTGGCTACACCTTC	CASSLSQGISGYTF
TRBD1	.	13	TRBJ2-3	TRBV2	TGTGCCACCAAGGACAGGGTCACAGATACGCAGTATTTT	CATKDRVTDTQYF